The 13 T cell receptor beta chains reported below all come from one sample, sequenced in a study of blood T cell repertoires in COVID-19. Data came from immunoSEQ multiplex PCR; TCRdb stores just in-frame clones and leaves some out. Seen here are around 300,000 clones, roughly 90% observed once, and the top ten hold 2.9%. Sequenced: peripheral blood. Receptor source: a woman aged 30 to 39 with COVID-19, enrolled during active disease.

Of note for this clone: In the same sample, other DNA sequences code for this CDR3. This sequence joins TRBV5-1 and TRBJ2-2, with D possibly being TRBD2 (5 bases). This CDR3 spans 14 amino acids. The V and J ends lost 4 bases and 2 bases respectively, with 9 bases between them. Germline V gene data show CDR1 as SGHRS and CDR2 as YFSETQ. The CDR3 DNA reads TGCGCCAGCAGCCCGGAGGCCAACACCGGGGAGCTGTTTTTT. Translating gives CASSPEANTGELFF.

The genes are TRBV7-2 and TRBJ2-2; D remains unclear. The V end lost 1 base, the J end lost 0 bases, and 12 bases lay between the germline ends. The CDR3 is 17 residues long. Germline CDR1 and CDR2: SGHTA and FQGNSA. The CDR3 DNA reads TGTGCCAGCAGCTTAGAATACTCGATAGCGAACACCGGGGAGCTGTTTTTT. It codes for CASSLEYSIANTGELFF.

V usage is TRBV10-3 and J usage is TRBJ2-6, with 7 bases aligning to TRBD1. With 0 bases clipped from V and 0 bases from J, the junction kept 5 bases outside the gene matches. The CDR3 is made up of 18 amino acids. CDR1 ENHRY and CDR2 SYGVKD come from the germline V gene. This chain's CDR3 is CAISESETGFSGANVLTF. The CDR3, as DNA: TGTGCCATCAGTGAGTCCGAGACAGGGTTCTCTGGGGCCAACGTCCTGACTTTC.

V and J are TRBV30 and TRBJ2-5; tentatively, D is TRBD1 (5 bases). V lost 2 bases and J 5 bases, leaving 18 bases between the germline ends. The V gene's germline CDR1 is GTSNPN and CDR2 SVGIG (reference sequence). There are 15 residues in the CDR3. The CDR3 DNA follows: TGTGCCTGGAGTCCTGGGCAGGGTATTGCGGAGACCCAGTACTTC. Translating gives CAWSPGQGIAETQYF.

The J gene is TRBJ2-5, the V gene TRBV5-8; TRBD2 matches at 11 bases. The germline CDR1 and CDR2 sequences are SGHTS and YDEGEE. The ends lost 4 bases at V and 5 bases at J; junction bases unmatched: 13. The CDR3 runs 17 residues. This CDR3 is CASSPKTSGRAQETQYF. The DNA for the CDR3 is TGTGCCAGCAGCCCAAAAACTAGCGGGAGAGCCCAGGAGACCCAGTACTTC. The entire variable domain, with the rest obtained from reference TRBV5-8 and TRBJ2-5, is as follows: EAGVTQSPTHLIKTRGQQATLRCSPISGHTSVYWYQQALGLGLQFLLWYDEGEERNRGNFPPRFSGRQFPNYSSELNVNALELEDSALYLCASSPKTSGRAQETQYFGPGTRLLVL.

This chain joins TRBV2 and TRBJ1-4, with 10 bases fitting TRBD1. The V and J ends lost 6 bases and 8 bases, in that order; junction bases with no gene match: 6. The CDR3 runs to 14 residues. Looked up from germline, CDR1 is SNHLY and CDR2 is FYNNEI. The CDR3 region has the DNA TGTGCCAGCAGCACGGGACAGGGGTTAGAAAAACTGTTTTTT. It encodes CASSTGQGLEKLFF.

CDR3 in amino acids: CASSFYGDVWGYTF. For the CDR3, the DNA is TGTGCCAGCAGTTTTTACGGAGATGTGTGGGGCTACACCTTC. This chain links TRBV27 with TRBJ1-2; no clear D. Germline CDR1 and CDR2: MNHEY and SMNVEV (reference sequence). The CDR3 contains 14 residues. V lost 3 bases and J lost 8, with 16 bases in between.

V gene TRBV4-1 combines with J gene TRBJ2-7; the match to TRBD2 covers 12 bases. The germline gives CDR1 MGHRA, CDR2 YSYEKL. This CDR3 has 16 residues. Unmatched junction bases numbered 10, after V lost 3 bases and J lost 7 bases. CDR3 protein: CASSQANSGLAGEQYF. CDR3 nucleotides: TGCGCCAGCAGCCAGGCTAATTCCGGACTAGCGGGGGAGCAGTACTTC.

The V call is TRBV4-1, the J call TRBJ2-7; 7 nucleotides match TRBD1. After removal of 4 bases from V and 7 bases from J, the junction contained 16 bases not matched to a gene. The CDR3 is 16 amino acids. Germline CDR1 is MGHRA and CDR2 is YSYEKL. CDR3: CASSPTQIRTGREQYF. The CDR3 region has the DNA TGCGCCAGCAGCCCTACCCAAATAAGGACAGGTCGGGAGCAGTACTTC.

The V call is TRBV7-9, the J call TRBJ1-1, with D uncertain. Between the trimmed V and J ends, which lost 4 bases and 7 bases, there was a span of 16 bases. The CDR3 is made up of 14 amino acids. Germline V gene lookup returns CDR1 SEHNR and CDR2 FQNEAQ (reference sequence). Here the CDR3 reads CASSSRVAGLEAFF. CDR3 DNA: TGTGCCAGCAGCTCGAGGGTGGCAGGCCTTGAAGCTTTCTTT.

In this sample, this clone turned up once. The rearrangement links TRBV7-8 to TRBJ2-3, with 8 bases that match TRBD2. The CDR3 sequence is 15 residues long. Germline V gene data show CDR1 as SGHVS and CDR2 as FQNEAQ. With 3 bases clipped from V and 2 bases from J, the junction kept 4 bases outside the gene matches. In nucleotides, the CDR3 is TGTGCCAGCAGCTTGGCGGGAGGAATCACAGATACGCAGTATTTT. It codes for CASSLAGGITDTQYF. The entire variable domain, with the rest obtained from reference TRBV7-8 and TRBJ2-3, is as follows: GAGVSQSPRYKVAKRGQDVALRCDPISGHVSLFWYQQALGQGPEFLTYFQNEAQLDKSGLPSDRFFAERPEGSVSTLKIQRTQQEDSAVYLCASSLAGGITDTQYFGPGTRLTVL.

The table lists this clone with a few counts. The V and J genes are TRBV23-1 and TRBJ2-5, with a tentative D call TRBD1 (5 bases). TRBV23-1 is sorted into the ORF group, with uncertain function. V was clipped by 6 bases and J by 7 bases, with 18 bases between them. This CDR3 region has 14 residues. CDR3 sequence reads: CASRPDRHPLTQYF. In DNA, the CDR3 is TGCGCCAGCAGACCCGACAGACACCCCCTGACCCAGTACTTC.

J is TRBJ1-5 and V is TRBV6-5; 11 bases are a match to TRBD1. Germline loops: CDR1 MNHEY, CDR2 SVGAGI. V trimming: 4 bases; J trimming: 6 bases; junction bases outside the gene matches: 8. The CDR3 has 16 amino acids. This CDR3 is CASSSGQGARGQPQHF. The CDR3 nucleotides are TGTGCCAGCAGTTCAGGACAGGGGGCGCGTGGTCAGCCCCAGCATTTT.